This T cell receptor (beta chain) came from a study of STAT5B mutations in CD4+ large granular lymphocyte leukemia. Study-level points and caveats: Compared with healthy controls (2/35), patient top clones favored TRBV06 (8/27).

Trimming took 6 bases from V and 2 from J; bases not matched to a gene: 10. Germline V CDR1 and CDR2: LNHDA, SQIVND (reference sequence). CDR3 length: 16 amino acids. Clones were read by immunoSEQ multiplex PCR, and TCRdb kept only the in-frame ones, dropping some. The repertoire includes thousands of clones, roughly 91% of them detected once, and about 6.1% sits in the top ten. Turning to this clone: Its specificity is not known.

Recruitment of CD4+ T-LGLL patients was in Padova, Helsinki and Shinshu. The clonotype originates from a woman in her 70s with CD4+ T-cell large granular lymphocyte leukemia. The chain uses TRBV19 and TRBJ1-5; 7 bases match TRBD1. Sequencing used PBMCs. CDR3 residues: CASRLKGAYGNQPQHF. DNA of the CDR3: TGTGCCAGTAGGTTGAAGGGGGCGTATGGCAATCAGCCCCAGCATTTT.